The sequence of this T cell receptor (beta chain) was determined in a study of blood T cell repertoires in COVID-19. Whole-study context: There were acute and convalescent COVID-19 samples, and they came from the United States, Italy and Spain. T cells, B-cell-depleted T cells, or PBMCs provided the cDNA or gDNA that served as material.

The CDR3 extends over 16 amino acids. Trimming left V 2 bases short and J 7 bases short, with 19 bases between. Per the study methods: The assay estimated nucleated cells by amplifying reference gene primers. Libraries were prepared by immunoSEQ multiplex PCR; TCRdb keeps only in-frame clonotypes and omits some of them. V and J calls and clone size are as listed in that table; D and trimming were resolved from the DNA. The sample lists under 300,000 clones, about nine tenths occurring once. J is TRBJ1-5 and V is TRBV5-7; perhaps TRBD1 as D (6 bases). TRBV5-7 is marked as an open reading frame, function uncertain. The sample consisted of peripheral blood. The origin of this receptor is a woman in her thirties with active or convalescent COVID-19. CDR3 DNA: TGTGCCAGCAGCTTCGAAACCCTACAGGGAGAACAGCCCCAGCATTTT. Protein sequence: CASSFETLQGEQPQHF.